The 15 T cell receptor beta chains reported below all come from one sample, sequenced in a study of cytomegalovirus exposure and HLA in healthy donors. Some clones are missing from TCRdb's copy, which holds only in-frame ones; the method was immunoSEQ multiplex PCR. Of around 60,000 clones in the sample, about 93% were seen once. The sequenced sample consisted of PBMCs. The receptors come from a man aged 18 to 35 in good health and CMV-seronegative.

This clone was counted a single time. The chain uses TRBV29-1 and TRBJ2-2, with D perhaps TRBD2 (6 bases). Trimming shortened V by 2 bases and J by 4 bases, and 11 bases separated the two germline ends. The CDR3 is made up of 14 amino acids. CDR1 and CDR2 from the germline V gene are SQVTM and ANQGSEA. CDR3 DNA: TGCAGCGTTGAAAAAACCGGGGGCACCGGGGAGCTGTTTTTT. Amino acid sequence: CSVEKTGGTGELFF.

The V call is TRBV18, the J call TRBJ1-3; 7 bases fit TRBD1. CDR1 KGHSH and CDR2 LQKENI come from the germline V gene. With 3 bases clipped from V and 1 base from J, the junction kept 6 bases outside the gene matches. CDR3 length equals 16 residues. CDR3 in amino acids: CASSPMGQTSGNTIYF. The CDR3 DNA follows: TGTGCCAGCTCACCCATGGGACAGACTTCTGGAAACACCATATATTTT.

Only one count was recorded for this clone. CDR3 in amino acids: CAISERGQLGKLNYGYTF. CDR3 nucleotides: TGTGCCATCAGTGAGCGAGGACAACTGGGGAAGCTTAACTATGGCTACACCTTC. This sequence joins TRBV10-3 and TRBJ1-2, with a possible D match to TRBD1 (5 bases). V gave up 2 bases and J gave up 1 base, with 20 bases separating them. The CDR3 runs to 18 residues. Germline V gene lookup returns CDR1 ENHRY and CDR2 SYGVKD.

The J gene is TRBJ2-7, the V gene TRBV27; 8 bases match TRBD1. The germline CDR1 and CDR2 sequences are MNHEY and SMNVEV (reference sequence). The CDR3 spans 16 residues. Trimming took 3 bases from V and 6 from J; bases not matched to a gene: 13. Here the CDR3 DNA reads TGTGCCAGCAGTTTTTCGTTTGGGGACAGGAACCTCGAGCAGTACTTC. It translates to CASSFSFGDRNLEQYF.

The rearrangement uses TRBV6-5 and TRBJ2-7; possibly TRBD1 for D (6 bases). Germline values: CDR1 MNHEY, CDR2 SVGAGI. CDR3 length: 13 residues. Trimming cost V 6 bases and J 2 bases, with 11 bases left between them. CDR3 amino acids: CASRQGLTYEQYF. The CDR3 region has the DNA TGTGCCAGCAGGCAGGGGTTAACCTACGAGCAGTACTTC.

The CDR3, as DNA: TGCAGCGTTCAGAGGTTGGACGAGCAGTACTTC. Encoded protein: CSVQRLDEQYF. The chain joins TRBV29-1 to TRBJ2-7; D unresolved. CDR3 length equals 11 residues. V was cut by 5 bases and J by 5 bases, with 10 bases left in between. Per the germline V gene, CDR1 is SQVTM and CDR2 is ANQGSEA.

V is TRBV18 and J is TRBJ2-7; D unresolved. This CDR3 is 12 amino acids long. V was pared by 3 bases and J by 6 bases, with 9 bases between. Germline loops: CDR1 KGHSH, CDR2 LQKENI. The CDR3 sequence: CASSPGEVEQYF. The CDR3 DNA reads as TGTGCCAGCTCACCGGGCGAAGTCGAGCAGTACTTC.

This chain joins TRBV5-1 and TRBJ2-1; D gene unclear. Trimming removed 0 bases at V and 0 bases at J, with 10 bases between. The CDR3 totals 16 residues. Germline V gene sequence: CDR1 SGHRS, CDR2 YFSETQ. CDR3 sequence (DNA): TGCGCCAGCAGCTTGGGGAGTCCGAGCTCCTACAATGAGCAGTTCTTC. Encoded protein: CASSLGSPSSYNEQFF.

V and J are TRBV6-1 and TRBJ2-1; TRBD1 agrees at 9 bases. Trimming at V came to 6 bases and at J to 9 bases, leaving 9 bases not matched to a gene. The length of the CDR3 is 14 residues. Germline CDR1 is MNHNS and CDR2 is SASEGT. For the CDR3, the DNA is TGTGCCAGCAGGTCCCGGGACAGGGTCGGTGAGCAGTTCTTC. Translated: CASRSRDRVGEQFF.

In nucleotides, the CDR3 is TGTGCCAGCAGTTACGGGAGCGGCAATGAGCAGTTCTTC. Translation: CASSYGSGNEQFF. The chain is built from TRBV6-6 and TRBJ2-1; TRBD2 might be the D (5 bases). The CDR3 is 13 amino acids. Between the trimmed V and J ends, which lost 2 bases and 6 bases, there was a span of 8 bases. The germline V gene encodes CDR1 MNHNY and CDR2 SVGAGI (reference sequence).

This chain joins TRBV7-8 and TRBJ1-1; D possibly corresponds to TRBD1 (5 bases). This CDR3 is 15 amino acids long. The germline V gene has CDR1 SGHVS and CDR2 FQNEAQ. V dropped 2 bases and J dropped 9 bases, with 19 bases sitting between them. CDR3 DNA: TGTGCCAGCAGCTTATACGCAGGGAATAAACGACAAGCTTTCTTT. Protein product: CASSLYAGNKRQAFF.

The gene calls are TRBV6-1 and TRBJ1-2; D is perhaps TRBD1 (6 bases). CDR1 is MNHNS and CDR2 is SASEGT in the germline V gene. There are 11 residues in the CDR3. V was clipped by 4 bases and J by 12 bases, with 12 bases between them. The CDR3 sequence is CASSVPGTNTF. CDR3 DNA sequence: TGTGCCAGCAGTGTCCCCGGGACAAACACCTTC.

The chain couples TRBV27 to TRBJ2-1; TRBD2 aligns across 9 bases. J gave up 5 bases and V 3 bases, and 5 bases lay outside the gene matches. The CDR3 length is 15 residues. In germline, CDR1 is MNHEY, CDR2 SMNVEV (reference sequence). CDR3 residues: CASSFLASGNNEQFF. The CDR3, as DNA: TGTGCCAGCAGTTTCCTGGCTAGCGGGAACAATGAGCAGTTCTTC.

The CDR3: CASSVARGGTEAFF. The DNA of the CDR3 is TGTGCCAGCAGCGTAGCAAGGGGAGGGACTGAAGCTTTCTTT. The rearrangement joins TRBV9 to TRBJ1-1; tentative D call: TRBD1 (5 bases). This CDR3 comprises 14 residues. V shed 0 bases and J shed 5 bases, with 11 bases lying between them. CDR1 is SGDLS, CDR2 YYNGEE, per germline. The full variable domain, rest sourced from reference TRBV9 and TRBJ1-1, is DSGVTQTPKHLITATGQRVTLRCSPRSGDLSVYWYQQSLDQGLQFLIQYYNGEERAKGNILERFSAQQFPDLHSELNLSSLELGDSALYFCASSVARGGTEAFFGQGTRLTVV.

The rearrangement joins TRBV5-1 to TRBJ2-1, with 11 bases fitting TRBD2. The CDR3 has 16 residues. Germline trimming cut 0 bases from V and 5 bases from J; bases unmatched to any gene: 4. CDR1 is SGHRS, CDR2 YFSETQ, per germline. The CDR3 region is CASSLDRTSGHNEQFF. Written as DNA, the CDR3 is TGCGCCAGCAGCTTGGACCGGACTAGCGGGCACAATGAGCAGTTCTTC.